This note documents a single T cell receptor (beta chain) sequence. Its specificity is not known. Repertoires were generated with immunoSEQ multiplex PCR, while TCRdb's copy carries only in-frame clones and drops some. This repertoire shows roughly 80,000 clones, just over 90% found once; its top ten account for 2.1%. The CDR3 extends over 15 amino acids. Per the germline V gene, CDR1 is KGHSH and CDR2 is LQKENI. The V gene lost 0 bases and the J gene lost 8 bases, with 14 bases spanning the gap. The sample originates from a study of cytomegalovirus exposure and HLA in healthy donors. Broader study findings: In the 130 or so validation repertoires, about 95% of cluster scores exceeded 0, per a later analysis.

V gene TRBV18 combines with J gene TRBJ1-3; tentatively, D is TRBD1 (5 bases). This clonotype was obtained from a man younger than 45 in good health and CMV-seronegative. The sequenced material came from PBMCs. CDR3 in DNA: TGTGCCAGCTCACCACCGCGCAGGGCGGTGGACACCATATATTTT. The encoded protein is CASSPPRRAVDTIYF.